What follows are 13 T cell receptor beta chains derived from one specimen sequenced in a study of blood T cell repertoires in COVID-19. Sequenced by immunoSEQ multiplex PCR; TCRdb stores in-frame clones only, minus some. The sample has 200,000 or so clones; about 91% are singletons. The sample was PBMCs or T cells enriched from blood (not recorded which). The receptors shown here come from a middle-aged woman with acute COVID-19.

In this sample, this clone turned up once. The V call is TRBV18, the J call TRBJ1-2; 12 bases agree with TRBD1. From germline, CDR1 is KGHSH and CDR2 LQKENI. With 3 bases clipped from V and 8 bases from J, the junction kept 4 bases outside the gene matches. The CDR3 length is 14 residues. For the CDR3, the DNA is TGTGCCAGCTCACCCGGGACAGGGGGCGCCGGCTACACCTTC. As protein: CASSPGTGGAGYTF.

The rearrangement uses TRBV9 and TRBJ2-1, with a weak D call TRBD1 (7 bases). The germline V and J ends were trimmed by 4 bases and 3 bases, with 26 bases remaining between them. CDR1 SGDLS and CDR2 YYNGEE come from the germline V gene. The CDR3 runs to 19 residues. The CDR3 loop is CASSLLGGTALSYYNEQFF. In DNA, the CDR3 is TGTGCCAGCAGCCTACTTGGCGGGACAGCGCTCTCCTACTACAATGAGCAGTTCTTC. The full variable domain, rest sourced from reference TRBV9 and TRBJ2-1, is DSGVTQTPKHLITATGQRVTLRCSPRSGDLSVYWYQQSLDQGLQFLIQYYNGEERAKGNILERFSAQQFPDLHSELNLSSLELGDSALYFCASSLLGGTALSYYNEQFFGPGTRLTVL.

The chain employs TRBV5-1 and TRBJ1-1, with 7 nucleotides matching TRBD1. This CDR3 is 14 amino acids long. J lost 1 base, V lost 1 base, and 1 base had no gene match. The germline V gene has CDR1 SGHRS and CDR2 YFSETQ. The DNA for the CDR3 is TGCGCCAGCAGCTTGCGGACAGGGAACACTGAAGCTTTCTTT. This translates into CASSLRTGNTEAFF.

The rearrangement joins TRBV4-1 to TRBJ2-1, with a tentative D call TRBD2 (5 bases). The V gene's germline CDR1 is MGHRA and CDR2 YSYEKL. The V and J ends lost 0 bases and 1 base respectively, with 10 bases between them. The CDR3 has 16 residues. This CDR3 reads CASSQEHRGSYNEQFF. As DNA, the CDR3 is TGCGCCAGCAGCCAAGAACACCGGGGTTCCTACAATGAGCAGTTCTTC.

In this sample, this clone turned up a few times. The same CDR3 is also encoded by other DNA sequences in this sample. The V call is TRBV5-1, the J call TRBJ2-2, with unresolved D. The CDR3 totals 13 residues. The V end lost 0 bases, the J end lost 4 bases, and 4 bases lay between the germline ends. The germline CDR1 and CDR2 sequences are SGHRS and YFSETQ. CDR3 region: CASSLAGTGELFF. CDR3 in DNA: TGCGCCAGCAGCTTGGCCGGCACCGGGGAGCTGTTTTTT. The variable domain in full, with the rest retrieved from reference TRBV5-1 and TRBJ2-2, is KAGVTQTPRYLIKTRGQQVTLSCSPISGHRSVSWYQQTPGQGLQFLFEYFSETQRNKGNFPGRFSGRQFSNSRSEMNVSTLELGDSALYLCASSLAGTGELFFGEGSRLTVL.

V usage is TRBV5-1 and J usage is TRBJ2-2; 9 bases align to TRBD1. V lost 4 bases, J lost 2 bases, and 6 bases stayed unmatched. This CDR3 contains 16 residues. CDR1 SGHRS and CDR2 YFSETQ come from the germline V gene. In nucleotides, the CDR3 is TGCGCCAGCAGCACCGATACAGGGGGCAACACCGGGGAGCTGTTTTTT. It specifies CASSTDTGGNTGELFF.

J is TRBJ1-1 and V is TRBV10-3, with TRBD1 matching over 9 bases. Germline V gene data show CDR1 as ENHRY and CDR2 as SYGVKD. The CDR3 is made up of 11 amino acids. The J segment lost 11 bases and the V segment lost 9 bases, leaving 7 bases of the junction unmatched. The CDR3 DNA sequence: TGTGCCATACTGAGACAGGGGGGCGCTTTCTTT. Translation gives CAILRQGGAFF.

The V gene is TRBV10-3, the J gene TRBJ2-7; 7 bases match TRBD2. Germline CDR1 reads ENHRY; CDR2 reads SYGVKD. The J segment lost 2 bases and the V segment lost 10 bases, leaving 11 bases of the junction unmatched. The CDR3 has 14 amino acids. The CDR3 reads CASNPGDYPYEQYF. CDR3 DNA: TGTGCCAGCAACCCCGGGGACTATCCCTACGAGCAGTACTTC.

The V and J genes are TRBV6-5 and TRBJ1-4; 8 bases agree with TRBD1. Losses at the gene ends were 5 bases for V and 2 bases for J; bases not matched to a gene: 1. The CDR3 runs to 14 residues. Germline lookup yields CDR1 MNHEY and CDR2 SVGAGI. In nucleotides, the CDR3 is TGTGCCAGCAGTCGGACAGGGACTAATGAAAAACTGTTTTTT. It specifies CASSRTGTNEKLFF.

V gene TRBV5-4 combines with J gene TRBJ2-1, with TRBD2 matching 11 bases. J gave up 8 bases and V 0 bases, and 7 bases lay outside the gene matches. Germline values: CDR1 SGHNT, CDR2 YYREEE (reference sequence). The CDR3 length is 16 residues. In DNA, the CDR3 is TGTGCCAGCAGCTTGGCCGGTCTAGCGGGGGGCCATGAGCAGTTCTTC. Residues: CASSLAGLAGGHEQFF.

This chain connects TRBV12-5 to TRBJ2-1; 10 positions match TRBD2. From germline, CDR1 is LGHNT and CDR2 FRNRAP. The CDR3 is 18 residues long. V was pared by 6 bases and J by 2 bases, with 13 bases of the junction left unmatched. The CDR3: CASGAGTSVSAAYNEQFF. The CDR3 nucleotides read TGTGCTAGTGGGGCCGGGACTAGCGTCTCTGCGGCCTACAATGAGCAGTTCTTC.

The chain combines TRBV7-9 with TRBJ2-1, with 7 bases fitting TRBD2. The CDR3 extends over 16 amino acids. V shed 0 bases, J shed 8 bases, and the junction held 10 bases outside the gene matches. Germline V lookup: CDR1 SEHNR, CDR2 FQNEAQ (reference sequence). CDR3 amino acids: CASSLASGPSFYEQFF. CDR3 DNA sequence: TGTGCCAGCAGCTTAGCTAGCGGGCCTTCCTTCTATGAGCAGTTCTTC.

This chain uses TRBV5-1 with TRBJ2-5, with a weak D call TRBD1 (5 bases). V lost 2 bases and J lost 5, with 10 bases in between. Looked up from germline, CDR1 is SGHRS and CDR2 is YFSETQ. The CDR3 is made up of 13 amino acids. CDR3 protein: CASSLQDSETQYF. CDR3 bases: TGCGCCAGCAGCTTACAGGATTCCGAGACCCAGTACTTC.